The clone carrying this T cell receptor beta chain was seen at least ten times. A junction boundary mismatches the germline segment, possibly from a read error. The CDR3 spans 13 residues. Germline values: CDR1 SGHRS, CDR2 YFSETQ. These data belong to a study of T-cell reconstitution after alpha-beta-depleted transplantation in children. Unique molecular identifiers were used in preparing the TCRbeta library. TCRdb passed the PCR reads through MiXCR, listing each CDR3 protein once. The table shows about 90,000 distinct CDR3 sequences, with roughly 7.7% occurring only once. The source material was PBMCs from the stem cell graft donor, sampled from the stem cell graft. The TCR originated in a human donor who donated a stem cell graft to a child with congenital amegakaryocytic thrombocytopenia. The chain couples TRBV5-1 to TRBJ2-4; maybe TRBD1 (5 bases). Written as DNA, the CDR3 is TGCGCCAGCAGCTTGGGACAAGACAGCCCTGTCGACTTC. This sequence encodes CASSLGQDSPVDF.